This T cell receptor (beta chain) originates from a study of cytomegalovirus exposure and HLA in healthy donors. In regard to this clone: Its antigen is not identified.

Likely unrecorded immune exposures existed in these nominally healthy donors. It was with 60 Vbeta and 13 Jbeta primers that the PCR ran. Some clones are missing from TCRdb's copy, which holds only in-frame ones; the method was immunoSEQ multiplex PCR. The sample lists approximately 200,000 clones, about three quarters occurring once. Study-wide findings and caveats: A few chains tied to CMV proved CMV antigen-specific in vitro. With DRB1 most and HLA-C fewest, TCR association rates differed between HLA loci in a later analysis.

Trimming pared 2 bases from V and 4 bases from J, leaving 11 bases between. Looked up from germline, CDR1 is KGHSH and CDR2 is LQKENI. This CDR3 comprises 14 residues. This clonotype was sampled from a man younger than 35 in good health and CMV-seronegative. V is TRBV18 and J is TRBJ1-1, with D possibly matching TRBD1 (6 bases). The sample was PBMCs. The CDR3 DNA sequence: TGTGCCAGCTCACCAAACGGGACACCCACTGAAGCTTTCTTT. Amino acid sequence: CASSPNGTPTEAFF.